These 26 T cell receptor beta chains originate from one sample sequenced in a study of blood T cell repertoires in COVID-19. Sequenced by immunoSEQ multiplex PCR; TCRdb stores in-frame clones only, minus some. The profile shows roughly 250,000 clones, 80% to 90% of them singletons. The sequenced material came from peripheral blood. These receptors were taken from a woman aged 30 to 39 with COVID-19, enrolled during active disease.

The chain employs TRBV2 and TRBJ1-5; D remains ambiguous. Trimming removed 3 bases at V and 5 bases at J, with 11 bases between. CDR3 length: 14 amino acids. Germline V gene sequence: CDR1 SNHLY, CDR2 FYNNEI. The CDR3 spells CASSDRYGDQPQHF. DNA for the CDR3: TGTGCCAGCAGTGATAGGTACGGGGATCAGCCCCAGCATTTT.

This clone was counted at least ten times. This rearrangement joins TRBV2 to TRBJ1-5, with 11 bases that match TRBD1. CDR3 length: 14 residues. Germline CDR1 is SNHLY and CDR2 is FYNNEI. V shed 6 bases and J 5 bases; nucleotides not matched to a gene: 3. The CDR3 DNA reads as TGTGCCAGCAGACTGGGACAGGGGGATCAGCCCCAGCATTTT. Residues: CASRLGQGDQPQHF.

The CDR3 nucleotides are TGTGCCAGTACCCTGGGGGACAGGGGCCCCTCGGGTTCACCCCTCCACTTT. Translation gives CASTLGDRGPSGSPLHF. The chain uses TRBV19 and TRBJ1-6, with 10 positions matching TRBD1. This CDR3 is built from 17 residues. CDR1 LNHDA and CDR2 SQIVND come from the germline V gene (reference sequence). The V gene end was trimmed by 7 bases and the J gene end by 9 bases; junction bases not matched to a gene: 15.

This clone was counted only a few times. V and J are TRBV19 and TRBJ1-1, with a weak D call TRBD1 (5 bases). Looked up from germline, CDR1 is LNHDA and CDR2 is SQIVND (reference sequence). Trimming took off 6 bases at V and 4 bases at J, with 15 bases between the two ends. The CDR3 runs to 14 residues. This chain's CDR3 is CASRPRRGSTEAFF. Written as DNA, the CDR3 is TGTGCCAGTAGACCCCGGCGGGGGAGCACTGAAGCTTTCTTT.

The chain carries TRBV19 and TRBJ2-2; TRBD2 agrees at 8 bases. The J segment lost 1 base and the V segment lost 7 bases, leaving 2 bases of the junction unmatched. The CDR3 extends over 14 amino acids. Per the germline V gene, CDR1 is LNHDA and CDR2 is SQIVND (reference sequence). CDR3: CASMLAGNTGELFF. CDR3 nucleotides: TGTGCCAGTATGCTAGCGGGGAACACCGGGGAGCTGTTTTTT.

The chain is built from TRBV9 and TRBJ2-3; D might be TRBD2 (6 bases). V lost 4 bases and J 3 bases, leaving 18 bases between the germline ends. The CDR3 is 16 residues long. Germline V gene lookup returns CDR1 SGDLS and CDR2 YYNGEE. CDR3 residues: CASSSDSGGVTDTQYF. In DNA form, the CDR3 reads TGTGCCAGCAGCTCCGATAGCGGTGGGGTAACAGATACGCAGTATTTT.

The V and J genes are TRBV27 and TRBJ2-1; tentatively, D is TRBD1 (5 bases). The V gene lost 1 base and the J gene lost 8 bases, with 9 bases spanning the gap. Germline-derived CDR1 and CDR2 are MNHEY and SMNVEV (reference sequence). This CDR3 spans 13 amino acids. The CDR3 sequence: CASSLFRVHEQFF. CDR3 DNA: TGTGCCAGCAGTTTATTCAGGGTCCATGAGCAGTTCTTC.

V usage is TRBV5-1 and J usage is TRBJ2-1; the D gene is possibly TRBD1 (5 bases). V was pared by 4 bases and J by 6 bases, with 20 bases between. The CDR3 runs 16 residues. Germline CDR1 is SGHRS and CDR2 is YFSETQ. The CDR3 bases are TGCGCCAGCAGCCCCCTTAGGCAGGGCGGTAGCAATGAGCAGTTCTTC. This gives the protein CASSPLRQGGSNEQFF.

This clone showed up just once. J is TRBJ1-2 and V is TRBV5-1; the match to TRBD1 covers 12 bases. V shed 4 bases and J 8 bases; nucleotides not matched to a gene: 6. CDR3 size: 14 residues. From germline, CDR1 is SGHRS and CDR2 YFSETQ. In nucleotides, the CDR3 is TGCGCCAGCAGCGTGGGACAGGGGGCCGGAGGCTACACCTTC. Its translation is CASSVGQGAGGYTF.

The chain links TRBV9 to TRBJ1-5; D is ambiguous. There are 14 residues in the CDR3. Trimming took 0 bases from V and 6 from J, leaving 10 bases between them. CDR1 and CDR2 (germline): SGDLS, YYNGEE. CDR3 sequence reads: CASSVGQVSQPQHF. CDR3 nucleotide sequence: TGTGCCAGCAGCGTAGGGCAGGTCTCTCAGCCCCAGCATTTT.

The rearrangement links TRBV19 to TRBJ2-1, with 14 nucleotides matching TRBD2. The CDR3 is made up of 17 amino acids. Germline V gene sequence: CDR1 LNHDA, CDR2 SQIVND (reference sequence). Germline trimming cut 8 bases from V and 2 bases from J; bases unmatched to any gene: 8. The CDR3 loop is CASETSGGAPPYNEQFF. The CDR3 DNA follows: TGTGCCAGTGAGACTAGCGGGGGGGCCCCCCCCTACAATGAGCAGTTCTTC.

The chain has TRBV7-9 and TRBJ1-6; weak D call: TRBD1 (6 bases). The V gene lost 2 bases and the J gene lost 10 bases, with 15 bases spanning the gap. CDR3 length equals 15 residues. Germline V CDR1 and CDR2: SEHNR, FQNEAQ (reference sequence). The CDR3 DNA is TGTGCCAGCAGCTTAACCGGTGGGGGGGCATCACCCCTCCACTTT. Translating it yields CASSLTGGGASPLHF. The variable domain in full, completed from reference TRBV7-9 and TRBJ1-6, reads DTGVSQNPRHKITKRGQNVTFRCDPISEHNRLYWYRQTLGQGPEFLTYFQNEAQLEKSRLLSDRFSAERPKGSFSTLEIQRTEQGDSAMYLCASSLTGGGASPLHFGNGTRLTVT.

V gene TRBV7-8 combines with J gene TRBJ1-5; D remains ambiguous. V lost 2 bases to trimming and J lost 0 bases, with 11 bases between them. This CDR3 is built from 16 residues. The germline gives CDR1 SGHVS, CDR2 FQNEAQ. The CDR3 coding sequence is TGTGCCAGCAGCTTAACTTGGCAGGTTAGCAATCAGCCCCAGCATTTT. It specifies CASSLTWQVSNQPQHF.

The rearrangement joins TRBV3-1 (or the pseudogene TRBV3-2) to TRBJ2-1; D is ambiguous. V dropped 0 bases and J dropped 0 bases, with 6 bases sitting between them. CDR1 and CDR2 (germline): LGHDT, YNNKEL (reference sequence). The CDR3 runs 15 residues. This chain's CDR3 is CASSQDRSSYNEQFF. The DNA of the CDR3 is TGTGCCAGCAGCCAAGATCGGAGCTCCTACAATGAGCAGTTCTTC.

This clone has ten or more counts. V usage is TRBV6-5 and J usage is TRBJ2-1, with 7 bases lining up with TRBD2. The CDR3 totals 13 residues. From germline, CDR1 is MNHEY and CDR2 SVGAGI. V gave up 6 bases and J gave up 7 bases; unmatched junction bases: 6. CDR3 nucleotide sequence: TGTGCCAGCAGGAGGGAGGGGTCGAATGAGCAGTTCTTC. It translates to CASRREGSNEQFF.

The rearrangement joins TRBV4-1 to TRBJ2-2; unclear D gene. From germline, CDR1 is MGHRA and CDR2 YSYEKL. The CDR3 totals 15 residues. Trimming left V 5 bases short and J 1 base short, with 11 bases between. The CDR3: CASSSQALNTGELFF. CDR3 coding DNA: TGCGCCAGCAGCTCGCAAGCTTTGAACACCGGGGAGCTGTTTTTT.

The chain uses TRBV6-5 and TRBJ2-5; possible D gene TRBD2, 6 bases. Deletions cut 0 bases from V and 4 bases from J, with 12 bases between. The CDR3 is made up of 15 amino acids. Per germline, CDR1 MNHEY and CDR2 SVGAGI. CDR3 DNA sequence: TGTGCCAGCAGTTACTCGCAAAGGGGAGGAGAGACCCAGTACTTC. Amino acids: CASSYSQRGGETQYF.

This clone occurred a few times. The V call is TRBV11-2, the J call TRBJ1-2; D gene uncertain. CDR1 SGHAT and CDR2 FQNNGV come from the germline V gene. The V end was cut by 3 bases, the J end by 8 bases, with 13 bases between. The CDR3 loop spans 13 amino acids. The CDR3: CASSFPNEGGYTF. The CDR3 nucleotides are TGTGCCAGCAGCTTCCCGAACGAGGGCGGCTACACCTTC.

With regard to this clone: Mismatch with germline at one junction end may stem from a read error. V is TRBV2 and J is TRBJ2-3, with 7 bases lining up with TRBD2. This CDR3 comprises 17 residues. From germline, CDR1 is SNHLY and CDR2 FYNNEI. CDR3 amino acids: CAGSEVRLAGFWVPQYF. DNA of the CDR3: TGTGCCGGCAGTGAAGTCCGACTAGCAGGGTTTTGGGTACCGCAGTATTTT.

V is TRBV19 and J is TRBJ1-1; 8 nucleotides line up with TRBD1. The CDR3 has 13 amino acids. Germline V gene lookup returns CDR1 LNHDA and CDR2 SQIVND (reference sequence). V shed 5 bases, J shed 5 bases, and the junction held 4 bases outside the gene matches. The CDR3 reads CASSGQGKTEAFF. Here the CDR3 DNA reads TGTGCCAGTAGTGGACAGGGCAAAACTGAAGCTTTCTTT.

The rearrangement joins TRBV11-3 to TRBJ2-4; a weak D match, TRBD1 (6 bases). Trimming removed 0 bases from V and 3 bases from J, with 9 bases in between. Germline lookup yields CDR1 SGHNT and CDR2 YENEEA. The CDR3 has 15 residues. CDR3 residues: CASSLDVGGKNIQYF. The CDR3 coding sequence is TGTGCCAGCAGCTTAGACGTAGGGGGCAAAAACATTCAGTACTTC.

A single count supports this clone. The V call is TRBV10-2, the J call TRBJ2-5, with 8 bases lining up with TRBD2. This CDR3 region has 14 residues. From germline, CDR1 is WSHSY and CDR2 SAAADI. V lost 5 bases to trimming and J lost 1 base; unmatched junction nucleotides: 3. CDR3 sequence reads: CASSSGGPQETQYF. CDR3 bases: TGCGCCAGCAGTTCGGGGGGGCCCCAAGAGACCCAGTACTTC.

V and J are TRBV4-1 and TRBJ2-2; D might be TRBD2 (5 bases). The CDR3 loop spans 15 amino acids. The V gene's germline CDR1 is MGHRA and CDR2 YSYEKL. The V end was cut by 4 bases, the J end by 4 bases, with 13 bases between. The CDR3 sequence is CASSRSEVPTGELFF. The CDR3 DNA reads TGCGCCAGCAGCCGATCGGAGGTACCCACCGGGGAGCTGTTTTTT.

This clone was detected only a few times. V is TRBV4-2 and J is TRBJ2-7; 8 nucleotides align to TRBD2. Germline CDR1 and CDR2: LGHNA and YNFKEQ. The V gene end was trimmed by 4 bases and the J gene end by 3 bases; junction bases not matched to a gene: 11. The CDR3 extends over 16 amino acids. CDR3: CASSPALGAGDYEQYF. The CDR3 bases are TGTGCCAGCAGCCCAGCACTGGGAGCGGGGGACTACGAGCAGTACTTC.

This clone has just one count. This chain uses TRBV6-6 with TRBJ1-6, with D possibly matching TRBD1 (6 bases). Trimming removed 6 bases at V and 6 bases at J, with 12 bases between. Germline V gives CDR1 MNHNY, CDR2 SVGAGI (reference sequence). This CDR3 is built from 14 residues. The CDR3 sequence: CASRWTEFNSPLHF. Here the CDR3 DNA reads TGTGCCAGCAGATGGACAGAATTTAATTCACCCCTCCACTTT.

The rearrangement joins TRBV21-1 to TRBJ1-3. TRBV21-1 constitutes a pseudogene. The CDR3 runs 15 residues. This chain's CDR3 is CASSKDGGTGNTIYF. The CDR3 DNA reads as TGTGCCAGCAGCAAAGACGGGGGTACTGGAAACACCATATATTTT.